This is a list of T cell receptor beta chains from one sample in a study of CD8 T cells in Susac syndrome. TCRdb analysed the immunoSEQ multiplex PCR reads with MiXCR anew, one entry per CDR3 protein. This table has 170,000 or so distinct CDR3 sequences, about 94% appearing once. Sample: CD4+ T cells from PBMCs. The receptors were gathered from a human donor with multiple sclerosis. Both conserved end residues are part of each CDR3. Clone size is stated in some rows and not others, as once, few, many or a class when expanded.

clone size: NA; CDR3 length: 15; J gene: TRBJ2-1; V gene: TRBV7-3; CDR3 protein: CASSLGGGTYNEQFF
clone size: NA; CDR3 length: 18; J gene: TRBJ2-3; V gene: TRBV4-3; CDR3 protein: CASSSRTSGGGSTDTQYF
clone size: NA; CDR3 length: 16; J gene: TRBJ2-7; V gene: TRBV9; CDR3 protein: CASSSQRGEPSYEQYF
clone size: NA; CDR3 length: 18; J gene: TRBJ2-4; V gene: TRBV11-2; CDR3 protein: CASSPRLAGDLAKNIQYF
clone size: NA; CDR3 length: 13; J gene: TRBJ1-1; V gene: TRBV5-8; CDR3 protein: CASSLQGGPEAFF
clone size: NA; CDR3 length: 13; J gene: TRBJ2-5; V gene: TRBV7-9; CDR3 protein: CASSLVPGETQYF
clone size: NA; CDR3 length: 15; J gene: TRBJ2-2; V gene: TRBV5-1; CDR3 protein: CASSPQGAFTGELFF
clone size: NA; CDR3 length: 13; J gene: TRBJ2-1; V gene: TRBV7-9; CDR3 protein: CASSLVTANEQFF
clone size: NA; CDR3 length: 19; J gene: TRBJ2-1; V gene: TRBV30; CDR3 protein: CAWSVRGRGPTLYYNEQFF
clone size: NA; CDR3 length: 18; J gene: TRBJ2-1; V gene: TRBV18; CDR3 protein: CASSLLGGAGVGHNEQFF
clone size: NA; CDR3 length: 18; J gene: TRBJ2-1; V gene: TRBV6-2/TRBV6-3; CDR3 protein: CASSYSVIAGRWKNEQFF
clone size: NA; CDR3 length: 14; J gene: TRBJ2-2; V gene: TRBV5-1; CDR3 protein: CASSLASGGTELFF
clone size: NA; CDR3 length: 16; J gene: TRBJ2-7; V gene: TRBV11-2; CDR3 protein: CASSSVSGRSSYEQYF
clone size: NA; CDR3 length: 16; J gene: TRBJ1-5; V gene: TRBV20-1; CDR3 protein: CSAAEGPAYSNQPQHF
clone size: NA; CDR3 length: 13; J gene: TRBJ2-5; V gene: TRBV2; CDR3 protein: CASRLDGLETQYF
clone size: once; CDR3 length: 14; J gene: TRBJ1-4; V gene: TRBV28; CDR3 protein: CASFRGGSPEKLFF
clone size: NA; CDR3 length: 15; J gene: TRBJ1-6; V gene: TRBV5-1; CDR3 protein: CASSLATGNNSPLHF
clone size: once; CDR3 length: 18; J gene: TRBJ2-1; V gene: TRBV4-3; CDR3 protein: CASSQGWAGEAGYNEQFF
clone size: once; CDR3 length: 14; J gene: TRBJ2-7; V gene: TRBV28; CDR3 protein: CASSLTPAAYEQYF
clone size: NA; CDR3 length: 16; J gene: TRBJ2-7; V gene: TRBV28; CDR3 protein: CASSLLVAGGLYEQYF
clone size: NA; CDR3 length: 12; J gene: TRBJ2-1; V gene: TRBV25-1; CDR3 protein: CATLGGPNEQFF
clone size: NA; CDR3 length: 17; J gene: TRBJ1-1; V gene: TRBV20-1; CDR3 protein: CSADLPGTGAPGTEAFF
clone size: few; CDR3 length: 13; J gene: TRBJ1-5; V gene: TRBV4-1; CDR3 protein: CASSPQLYQPQHF
clone size: NA; CDR3 length: 13; J gene: TRBJ2-7; V gene: TRBV20-1; CDR3 protein: CSAYRDSLYEQYF
clone size: NA; CDR3 length: 12; J gene: TRBJ2-3; V gene: TRBV7-2; CDR3 protein: CASSSRFSSQYF
clone size: NA; CDR3 length: 16; J gene: TRBJ2-1; V gene: TRBV7-9; CDR3 protein: CASSATGLPPYNEQFF
clone size: NA; CDR3 length: 12; J gene: TRBJ1-3; V gene: TRBV3-1; CDR3 protein: CASSQGENTIYF
clone size: NA; CDR3 length: 15; J gene: TRBJ1-3; V gene: TRBV5-4; CDR3 protein: CASSPGTGLGNTIYF
clone size: NA; CDR3 length: 13; J gene: TRBJ2-7; V gene: TRBV7-9; CDR3 protein: CASSTRGSYEQYF
clone size: NA; CDR3 length: 15; J gene: TRBJ2-7; V gene: TRBV7-8; CDR3 protein: CASSSALHRVGEQYF
clone size: NA; CDR3 length: 14; J gene: TRBJ1-2; V gene: TRBV5-1; CDR3 protein: CASSSSGQGGGYTF
clone size: NA; CDR3 length: 15; J gene: TRBJ2-6; V gene: TRBV28; CDR3 protein: CASSLFQTGANVLTF
clone size: NA; CDR3 length: 14; J gene: TRBJ2-7; V gene: TRBV20-1; CDR3 protein: CSARDSTVSYEQYF
clone size: NA; CDR3 length: 15; J gene: TRBJ2-3; V gene: TRBV7-9; CDR3 protein: CASSLGRDTTDTQYF
clone size: NA; CDR3 length: 9; J gene: TRBJ2-3; V gene: TRBV5-4; CDR3 protein: CASSLEQYF
clone size: NA; CDR3 length: 16; J gene: TRBJ1-6; V gene: TRBV7-9; CDR3 protein: CASSYARQPYNSPLHF
clone size: NA; CDR3 length: 13; J gene: TRBJ1-1; V gene: TRBV30; CDR3 protein: CAWSTGMNTEAFF
clone size: once; CDR3 length: 15; J gene: TRBJ1-2; V gene: TRBV29-1; CDR3 protein: CSVEGLGGSNYGYTF
clone size: NA; CDR3 length: 15; J gene: TRBJ2-3; V gene: TRBV18; CDR3 protein: CASSPTGGGTDTQYF
clone size: NA; CDR3 length: 18; J gene: TRBJ2-1; V gene: TRBV3-1; CDR3 protein: CASSQVLLAGVTYNEQFF
clone size: NA; CDR3 length: 15; J gene: TRBJ2-3; V gene: TRBV20-1; CDR3 protein: CSARETRGTDGTQYF
clone size: NA; CDR3 length: 14; J gene: TRBJ2-7; V gene: TRBV4-1; CDR3 protein: CASSQGEGSYEQYF
clone size: NA; CDR3 length: 14; J gene: TRBJ2-3; V gene: TRBV9; CDR3 protein: CASSVGPEKDTQYF
clone size: NA; CDR3 length: 17; J gene: TRBJ1-1; V gene: TRBV4-1; CDR3 protein: CASSQDREGRMNTEAFF
clone size: NA; CDR3 length: 13; J gene: TRBJ2-5; V gene: TRBV12-3/TRBV12-4; CDR3 protein: CASSLGRIETQYF
clone size: NA; CDR3 length: 15; J gene: TRBJ2-6; V gene: TRBV2; CDR3 protein: CASSLTSAGANVLTF
clone size: NA; CDR3 length: 13; J gene: TRBJ2-4; V gene: TRBV30; CDR3 protein: CAWSVGAKNIQYF
clone size: NA; CDR3 length: 12; J gene: TRBJ2-7; V gene: TRBV3-1; CDR3 protein: CASSQGVGEQYF